A single sample gave rise to the 19 T cell receptor beta chains below, sequenced in a study of response to subunit inactivated influenza vaccine. TCRdb re-called the RT-PCR reads with MiXCR, one entry per CDR3 protein. The table shows hundreds of thousands of distinct CDR3 sequences, with 12% to 15% occurring only once. The sequenced sample was PBMCs from blood, obtained around 14 days before vaccination. All receptors derive from a man in his forties or fifties who received an inactivated influenza vaccine.

The chain carries TRBV7-9 and TRBJ1-2, with 8 bases matching TRBD1. CDR1 is SEHNR and CDR2 is FQNEAQ in the germline V gene (reference sequence). V shed 5 bases, J shed 8 bases, and the junction held 7 bases outside the gene matches. The CDR3 totals 13 residues. In nucleotides, the CDR3 is TGTGCCAGCAGCCAGACAGGGGTTCAAGGCTACACCTTC. This sequence encodes CASSQTGVQGYTF.

This clonotype occurred a few times. The rearrangement uses TRBV3-1 and TRBJ1-2, with D perhaps TRBD1 (6 bases). The CDR3 is made up of 15 amino acids. Germline CDR1 LGHDT, CDR2 YNNKEL (reference sequence). The V end was cut by 1 base, the J end by 4 bases, with 13 bases between. CDR3 residues: CASSQGDTTVYGYTF. CDR3 nucleotide sequence: TGTGCCAGCAGCCAAGGGGACACTACCGTCTATGGCTACACCTTC. Looking up the rest from reference TRBV3-1 and TRBJ1-2 gives the full variable domain: DTAVSQTPKYLVTQMGNDKSIKCEQNLGHDTMYWYKQDSKKFLKIMFSYNNKELIINETVPNRFSPKSPDKAHLNLHINSLELGDSAVYFCASSQGDTTVYGYTFGSGTRLTVV.

J is TRBJ2-5 and V is TRBV7-2; D is perhaps TRBD1 (6 bases). Trimming removed 1 base at V and 6 bases at J, with 15 bases between. Germline loops: CDR1 SGHTA, CDR2 FQGNSA. This CDR3 contains 15 residues. CDR3 region: CASSLVAGDRQTQYF. The CDR3, as DNA: TGTGCCAGCAGCTTAGTGGCAGGGGATAGGCAGACCCAGTACTTC. Variable domain in full (rest from reference TRBV7-2 and TRBJ2-5): GAGVSQSPSNKVTEKGKDVELRCDPISGHTALYWYRQSLGQGLEFLIYFQGNSAPDKSGLPSDRFSAERTGGSVSTLTIQRTQQEDSAVYLCASSLVAGDRQTQYFGPGTRLLVL.

This chain uses TRBV20-1 with TRBJ1-5; D possibly corresponds to TRBD1 (6 bases). The germline CDR1 and CDR2 sequences are DFQATT and SNEGSKA (reference sequence). The CDR3 runs 14 residues. Trimming removed 7 bases at V and 3 bases at J, with 16 bases between. CDR3 bases: TGCAGTGTCACGGCCGGGACACTCAATCAGCCCCAGCATTTT. This translates into CSVTAGTLNQPQHF.

The chain is built from TRBV7-8 and TRBJ1-6; no reliable D call. The CDR3 has 17 residues. V was pared by 4 bases and J by 0 bases, with 13 bases between. The germline CDR1 and CDR2 sequences are SGHVS and FQNEAQ. CDR3: CASSSQGRSSYNSPLHF. The DNA of the CDR3 is TGTGCCAGCAGCTCCCAAGGTCGAAGCTCCTATAATTCACCCCTCCACTTT.

This clonotype was found a few times. This chain connects TRBV6-1 to TRBJ2-2, with TRBD2 matching over 7 bases. Germline CDR1 reads MNHNS; CDR2 reads SASEGT. Trimming took 0 bases from V and 6 from J; bases not matched to a gene: 1. The CDR3 spans 14 residues. CDR3 in DNA: TGTGCCAGCAGTGAAGCGGGAGGGGCCGGGGAGCTGTTTTTT. Protein: CASSEAGGAGELFF.

This clonotype occurred a few times. The CDR3 loop is CASSYSTGGGSPLHF. The DNA for the CDR3 is TGTGCCAGCAGTTACTCGACTGGGGGGGGTTCACCCCTCCACTTT. V gene TRBV6-5 combines with J gene TRBJ1-6; weak D call: TRBD1 (5 bases). CDR3 size: 15 residues. Per germline, CDR1 MNHEY and CDR2 SVGAGI. The V end lost 0 bases, the J end lost 9 bases, and 12 bases lay between the germline ends.

The chain is built from TRBV9 and TRBJ1-2; 9 nucleotides match TRBD1. The germline V gene has CDR1 SGDLS and CDR2 YYNGEE. Trimming at V came to 3 bases and at J to 4 bases, leaving 7 bases not matched to a gene. CDR3 length: 15 amino acids. CDR3 region: CASSAGTGIGYGYTF. The CDR3 DNA sequence: TGTGCCAGCAGCGCCGGGACAGGGATCGGCTATGGCTACACCTTC.

The V gene is TRBV6-5, the J gene TRBJ1-3, with D perhaps TRBD1 (5 bases). V gave up 2 bases and J gave up 4 bases, with 9 bases separating them. This CDR3 spans 14 amino acids. Germline V gives CDR1 MNHEY, CDR2 SVGAGI. CDR3 protein: CASSYEAGGNTIYF. As DNA, the CDR3 is TGTGCCAGCAGTTACGAGGCAGGGGGAAACACCATATATTTT.

Many counts were recorded for this clonotype. The V gene is TRBV12-3 or TRBV12-4, the J gene TRBJ2-1, with TRBD1 as a possible D gene (6 bases). There are 15 residues in the CDR3. The germline V and J ends were trimmed by 2 bases and 3 bases, with 11 bases remaining between them. The CDR3 loop is CASSLRTGIYNEQFF. The CDR3 bases are TGTGCCAGCAGTTTAAGAACAGGGATCTACAATGAGCAGTTCTTC.

This clonotype occurred a few times. This may be a read error, as it is one base from a much larger clone. The V call is TRBV2, the J call TRBJ1-5; 10 nucleotides match TRBD1. CDR3 length: 13 amino acids. V trimming: 6 bases; J trimming: 5 bases; junction bases outside the gene matches: 1. CDR1 and CDR2 (germline): SNHLY, FYNNEI. CDR3: CASSGTGDQPQHF. The DNA for the CDR3 is TGTGCCAGCAGCGGGACAGGGGATCAGCCCCAGCATTTT.

This clonotype appeared a few times. The gene calls are TRBV6-1 and TRBJ2-3; maybe TRBD1 (6 bases). Per germline, CDR1 MNHNS and CDR2 SASEGT. The CDR3 sequence is 15 residues long. Trimming shortened V by 6 bases and J by 0 bases, and 13 bases separated the two germline ends. CDR3 sequence: CASSSRGHSTDTQYF. As DNA, the CDR3 is TGTGCCAGCAGCTCCAGGGGACACAGCACAGATACGCAGTATTTT.

This rearrangement joins TRBV11-2 to TRBJ2-6; D uncertain. The ends were cut back, 0 bases at V and 0 bases at J, with 12 bases in the middle. This CDR3 region has 18 residues. The germline gives CDR1 SGHAT, CDR2 FQNNGV. CDR3 protein: CASSLEWAVGSGANVLTF. DNA of the CDR3: TGTGCCAGCAGCTTAGAATGGGCAGTCGGCTCTGGGGCCAACGTCCTGACTTTC.

Only a few counts were recorded for this clonotype. The J gene is TRBJ1-2, the V gene TRBV28; no definite D call. V was trimmed by 3 bases and J by 6 bases, leaving 5 bases between them. The CDR3 sequence is 11 residues long. Germline V gives CDR1 MDHEN, CDR2 SYDVKM. CDR3 bases: TGTGCCAGCAGTTTTTGGGATGGCTACACCTTC. Translated, it gives CASSFWDGYTF.

The chain uses TRBV10-3 and TRBJ1-6; 7 positions match TRBD1. Germline V gene sequence: CDR1 ENHRY, CDR2 SYGVKD. J was trimmed by 3 bases and V by 8 bases; bases with no gene match: 1. The CDR3 extends over 13 amino acids. The CDR3 region has the DNA TGTGCCATCGGACAGGACTATAATTCACCCCTCCACTTT. This encodes CAIGQDYNSPLHF.

This clonotype was recorded a few times. This chain joins TRBV3-1 and TRBJ2-1; 10 positions match TRBD2. Germline CDR1 reads LGHDT; CDR2 reads YNNKEL (reference sequence). This CDR3 has 19 residues. J lost 6 bases, V lost 1 base, and 15 bases had no gene match. CDR3 DNA: TGTGCCAGCAGCCAAGGCAGTAATATATTCTTAGCGGGAGGCAATGAGCAGTTCTTC. Protein sequence: CASSQGSNIFLAGGNEQFF.

The V call is TRBV2, the J call TRBJ1-2, with D perhaps matching TRBD1 (5 bases). Germline V gene lookup returns CDR1 SNHLY and CDR2 FYNNEI. CDR3 size: 13 residues. V was pared by 4 bases and J by 8 bases, with 14 bases between. CDR3 amino acids: CASSGTTTGGYTF. The CDR3, as DNA: TGTGCCAGCAGTGGGACAACGACGGGGGGCTACACCTTC. The entire variable domain, with the rest obtained from reference TRBV2 and TRBJ1-2, is as follows: EPEVTQTPSHQVTQMGQEVILRCVPISNHLYFYWYRQILGQKVEFLVSFYNNEISEKSEIFDDQFSVERPDGSNFTLKIRSTKLEDSAMYFCASSGTTTGGYTFGSGTRLTVV.

This clonotype has just a few counts. This chain joins TRBV10-3 and TRBJ2-3; 13 bases align to TRBD2. V shed 8 bases, J shed 7 bases, and the junction held 6 bases outside the gene matches. The CDR3 consists of 14 residues. Germline CDR1 ENHRY, CDR2 SYGVKD. The CDR3 spells CAIRLAGGMNTQYF. Written as DNA, the CDR3 is TGTGCCATCCGACTAGCGGGGGGAATGAATACGCAGTATTTT.

The chain has TRBV18 and TRBJ2-6; tentatively, D is TRBD1 (5 bases). The CDR3 covers 15 residues. Germline-derived CDR1 and CDR2 are KGHSH and LQKENI. Trimming cost V 6 bases and J 7 bases, with 16 bases left between them. CDR3 in DNA: TGTGCCAGCTCCCCCAGACAGCCTGAAGCCAACGTCCTGACTTTC. It specifies CASSPRQPEANVLTF.